The 30 T cell receptor beta chains listed next were all sequenced from one sample in a study of blood T cells in healthy people across ages. PCR was performed a second time for about 6 to 12 cycles using a sample-barcoded 5' primer and a J-beta primer mix. TCRdb recomputed calls from the 5' RACE reads with MiXCR, one row per CDR3 protein. The sample holds 1.5 million to 2 million distinct CDR3 sequences, approximately 28% seen once. The sequencing sample was made of blood. Receptors originate from a woman aged 30 to 39 in good health.

The rearrangement links TRBV4-3 to TRBJ1-6; D call uncertain. The CDR3 totals 13 residues. CDR1 LGHNA and CDR2 YSLEER come from the germline V gene. Trimming shortened V by 3 bases and J by 7 bases, and 7 bases separated the two germline ends. The CDR3 protein is CASSQSTNSPLHF. The CDR3 DNA sequence: TGCGCCAGCAGCCAGAGTACGAATTCACCCCTCCACTTT.

This clonotype was found a few times. The V gene is TRBV2, the J gene TRBJ2-7; D remains unclear. Germline V gene sequence: CDR1 SNHLY, CDR2 FYNNEI. V was shortened by 7 bases and J by 0 bases, with 4 bases between the two germline ends. The CDR3 sequence is 11 residues long. CDR3 residues: CASMSSYEQYF. The CDR3 DNA sequence: TGTGCCAGCATGAGCTCCTACGAGCAGTACTTC.

V is TRBV4-3 and J is TRBJ2-3; 7 nucleotides match TRBD2. This CDR3 is 18 amino acids long. Germline-derived CDR1 and CDR2 are LGHNA and YSLEER. V lost 4 bases to trimming and J lost 4 bases; unmatched junction nucleotides: 17. CDR3 in amino acids: CASSPDLRLAQRADTQYF. In DNA form, the CDR3 reads TGCGCCAGCAGCCCCGACCTTCGACTAGCTCAGAGGGCAGATACGCAGTATTTT.

The chain combines TRBV3-1 with TRBJ2-1; tentatively, D is TRBD1 or TRBD2 (6 bases each). This CDR3 spans 19 amino acids. V lost 2 bases, J lost 13 bases, and 33 bases lay in between. Germline CDR1 reads LGHDT; CDR2 reads YNNKEL (reference sequence). DNA for the CDR3: TGTGCCAGCAGCCAACGCATCGGCGCCGGAACAGGGCCGGGGGAAACCCAGTTCTTC. It codes for CASSQRIGAGTGPGETQFF.

The chain couples TRBV6-5 to TRBJ1-1; tentative D call: TRBD1 (5 bases). Trimming stripped 3 bases from V and 6 bases from J, with 14 bases between. Germline V lookup: CDR1 MNHEY, CDR2 SVGAGI. CDR3 size: 14 residues. This CDR3 reads CASSYTGVAAEAFF. CDR3 DNA: TGTGCCAGCAGTTATACAGGAGTAGCGGCTGAAGCTTTCTTT.

This chain connects TRBV20-1 to TRBJ2-3; 10 bases are a match to TRBD2. Trimming cost V 5 bases and J 0 bases; bases outside gene matches: 2. Germline V lookup: CDR1 DFQATT, CDR2 SNEGSKA (reference sequence). This CDR3 is 14 amino acids long. CDR3 DNA sequence: TGCAGTGCTGTACTAGCGGGGAGCACAGATACGCAGTATTTT. This encodes CSAVLAGSTDTQYF.

This clonotype was observed a handful of times. This chain connects TRBV6-5 to TRBJ2-1; D is undetermined. The V and J ends lost 3 bases and 10 bases respectively, with 13 bases between them. Germline values: CDR1 MNHEY, CDR2 SVGAGI. The CDR3 spans 13 residues. CDR3 nucleotide sequence: TGTGCCAGCAGTTATAGGGAATTCAGGGAGCAGTTCTTC. Its translation is CASSYREFREQFF.

The sample holds a few counts of this clonotype. The chain couples TRBV5-1 to TRBJ1-4, with D hard to call. Germline loops: CDR1 SGHRS, CDR2 YFSETQ. The CDR3 totals 16 residues. Trimming left V 4 bases short and J 0 bases short, with 13 bases between. CDR3 region: CASSRTARTTNEKLFF. The CDR3 DNA reads TGCGCCAGCAGCCGGACTGCTAGGACAACTAATGAAAAACTGTTTTTT.

This clonotype was observed many times. This sequence joins TRBV28 and TRBJ1-4, with D unresolved. Germline values: CDR1 MDHEN, CDR2 SYDVKM. The CDR3 loop spans 12 amino acids. The V end lost 6 bases, the J end lost 8 bases, and 10 bases lay between the germline ends. The chain's CDR3 is CASSPLGEKLFF. DNA for the CDR3: TGTGCCAGCAGCCCCCTGGGGGAAAAACTGTTTTTT.

This chain links TRBV27 with TRBJ1-4; unclear D gene. Germline assignment: CDR1 MNHEY and CDR2 SMNVEV (reference sequence). This CDR3 comprises 13 residues. V was shortened by 2 bases and J by 10 bases, with 11 bases between the two germline ends. The CDR3: CASSLRAEGKLFF. CDR3 bases: TGTGCCAGCAGTTTAAGGGCGGAGGGAAAACTGTTTTTT.

A note on this clonotype: A much larger clone is a single base away; this may be a read error. The V call is TRBV7-9, the J call TRBJ1-1; D remains ambiguous. Germline values: CDR1 SEHNR, CDR2 FQNEAQ (reference sequence). CDR3 length: 13 amino acids. The CDR3 loop is CASSPELNTKAFF. CDR3 DNA sequence: TGTGCCAGCAGCCCTGAGTTGAACACTAAAGCTTTCTTT.

The genes are TRBV12-3 or TRBV12-4 and TRBJ2-1; D possibly corresponds to TRBD1 (5 bases). The CDR3 sequence is 13 residues long. Trimming removed 6 bases from V and 9 bases from J, with 15 bases in between. The CDR3 DNA reads TGTGCCAGCAGGCCGGACAATTCCCCTGAGCAGTTCTTC. Encoded protein: CASRPDNSPEQFF.

This clonotype was counted many times. The chain combines TRBV20-1 with TRBJ2-7; 12 nucleotides align to TRBD1. Germline CDR1 is DFQATT and CDR2 is SNEGSKA (reference sequence). V dropped 6 bases and J dropped 7; count of bases not matched to a gene: 16. The CDR3 length is 16 residues. The CDR3 sequence is CSAQHTLRDRGREQYF. The CDR3 DNA is TGCAGTGCCCAACACACCCTCCGGGACAGGGGGCGGGAGCAGTACTTC.

The chain couples TRBV5-5 to TRBJ2-1; a weak D match, TRBD2 (6 bases). The V and J ends lost 2 bases and 7 bases respectively, with 13 bases between them. CDR1 and CDR2 (germline): SGHKS, YYEKEE (reference sequence). The CDR3 contains 14 residues. DNA of the CDR3: TGTGCCAGCAGCTTCTTAAGACTAGGGAATGAGCAGTTCTTC. Translating gives CASSFLRLGNEQFF.

The chain couples TRBV28 to TRBJ1-2; D is undetermined. V shed 7 bases and J shed 4 bases, with 16 bases lying between them. Germline CDR1 MDHEN, CDR2 SYDVKM. CDR3 length: 14 amino acids. CDR3 in DNA: TGTGCCAGCACCACCCCCAGACGGAGCTATGGCTACACCTTC. Encoded protein: CASTTPRRSYGYTF.

This clonotype appeared once. A read error is possible here, since a much larger clone lies one base away. The gene calls are TRBV29-1 and TRBJ2-7; TRBD2 matches at 7 bases. This CDR3 has 11 amino acids. CDR1 and CDR2 from the germline V gene are SQVTM and ANQGSEA. In DNA, the CDR3 is TGCAGGGGGGGAGGGTACTACGAGCAGTACTTC. It translates to CRGGGYYEQYF.

This clonotype occurred a few times. The chain is built from TRBV5-1 and TRBJ1-5, with TRBD1 as a possible D gene (5 bases). CDR1 is SGHRS and CDR2 is YFSETQ in the germline V gene. The CDR3 is made up of 15 amino acids. V lost 0 bases and J lost 2, with 9 bases in between. The CDR3 nucleotides read TGCGCCAGCAGCTTGGAAGCGGGGGGCAATCAGCCCCAGCATTTT. This codes for CASSLEAGGNQPQHF.

In this sample, this clonotype turned up a few times. This chain links TRBV5-6 with TRBJ1-2, with D perhaps matching TRBD1 (6 bases). The germline CDR1 and CDR2 sequences are SGHDT and YYEEEE. The CDR3 spans 15 residues. V dropped 2 bases and J dropped 3 bases, with 14 bases sitting between them. CDR3 region: CASSLPFEGDYGYTF. CDR3 nucleotides: TGTGCCAGCAGCTTACCATTCGAGGGGGACTATGGCTACACCTTC. Drawing the rest from reference TRBV5-6 and TRBJ1-2, the complete variable domain is DAGVTQSPTHLIKTRGQQVTLRCSPKSGHDTVSWYQQALGQGPQFIFQYYEEEERQRGNFPDRFSGHQFPNYSSELNVNALLLGDSALYLCASSLPFEGDYGYTFGSGTRLTVV.

This clonotype was counted at least ten times. This rearrangement joins TRBV10-3 to TRBJ2-1; the match to TRBD2 covers 7 bases. The J segment lost 7 bases and the V segment lost 8 bases, leaving 5 bases of the junction unmatched. The germline V gene has CDR1 ENHRY and CDR2 SYGVKD. The CDR3 spans 12 residues. The CDR3: CAISRAGNEQFF. The CDR3 DNA sequence: TGTGCCATCTCCCGAGCGGGAAATGAGCAGTTCTTC.

The J gene is TRBJ2-5, the V gene TRBV18, with 12 bases identical to TRBD2. This CDR3 contains 15 residues. The ends lost 6 bases at V and 13 bases at J; junction bases unmatched: 15. Per germline, CDR1 KGHSH and CDR2 LQKENI. CDR3 protein: CASSPTSGRSYERYF. The CDR3, as DNA: TGTGCCAGCTCCCCGACTAGCGGGAGATCCTACGAGCGGTACTTC.

This clonotype was counted at least ten times. The genes are TRBV28 and TRBJ1-2; D unclear. The CDR3 has 12 residues. The V end was cut by 2 bases, the J end by 5 bases, with 6 bases between. Germline CDR1 MDHEN, CDR2 SYDVKM. CDR3: CASSLKGYGYTF. The DNA of the CDR3 is TGTGCCAGCAGTTTAAAGGGATATGGCTACACCTTC.

Here the CDR3 reads CAISQPGGRTEAFF. The DNA of the CDR3 is TGTGCCATCAGCCAACCGGGGGGGCGCACTGAAGCTTTCTTT. V and J are TRBV10-3 and TRBJ1-1, with a weak D call TRBD1 (6 bases). The germline gives CDR1 ENHRY, CDR2 SYGVKD. CDR3 length equals 14 residues. Trimming took 6 bases from V and 4 from J, leaving 15 bases between them.

This clonotype was detected many times. The chain links TRBV5-5 to TRBJ1-2; D is unclear. There are 15 residues in the CDR3. Per germline, CDR1 SGHKS and CDR2 YYEKEE (reference sequence). Between the trimmed V and J ends, which lost 2 bases and 4 bases, there was a span of 15 bases. CDR3 protein: CASSFYSQESYGYTF. CDR3 nucleotide sequence: TGTGCCAGCAGCTTTTATAGCCAGGAGAGCTATGGCTACACCTTC.

The sample holds a few counts of this clonotype. Possible read error: a much larger clone is one base away. This chain uses TRBV29-1 with TRBJ2-7, with D possibly being TRBD1 or TRBD2 (7 bases each). V lost 3 bases, J lost 3 bases, and 15 bases lay in between. CDR1 and CDR2 from the germline V gene are SQVTM and ANQGSEA. The CDR3 is 14 amino acids. DNA of the CDR3: TGCAGCGTTGATCGACAGGGAGGGAGCTACGAGCAGTACTTC. This codes for CSVDRQGGSYEQYF.

This clonotype has more than one count but fewer than ten. The rearrangement joins TRBV11-2 to TRBJ2-1; TRBD1 agrees at 12 bases. Germline assignment: CDR1 SGHAT and CDR2 FQNNGV. This CDR3 contains 15 residues. The junction had 7 bases not matched to a gene; V was cut back by 4 bases and J by 9 bases. CDR3 sequence: CASSYGTGGEIEQFF. As DNA, the CDR3 is TGTGCCAGCAGCTATGGGACAGGGGGCGAGATTGAGCAGTTCTTC.

V is TRBV28 and J is TRBJ2-3; D gene unclear. This CDR3 spans 16 amino acids. The germline gives CDR1 MDHEN, CDR2 SYDVKM. V dropped 5 bases and J dropped 2 bases, with 17 bases sitting between them. The CDR3 sequence is CASSRATNMVTDTQYF. The CDR3 DNA sequence: TGTGCCAGCAGTCGCGCAACAAACATGGTCACAGATACGCAGTATTTT.

The J gene is TRBJ1-4, the V gene TRBV4-2, with a weak D call TRBD1 (5 bases). This CDR3 has 15 amino acids. V was clipped by 6 bases and J by 5 bases, with 16 bases between them. Germline V CDR1 and CDR2: LGHNA, YNFKEQ. The CDR3: CASSSQPGDNEKLFF. In DNA, the CDR3 is TGTGCCAGCAGTTCCCAACCGGGGGACAATGAAAAACTGTTTTTT.

There are a few counts of this clonotype. As DNA, the CDR3 is TGTGCCAGCAGCTTAGATGTCGGCAGCTATGGCTACACCTTC. Translation gives CASSLDVGSYGYTF. The chain has TRBV11-2 and TRBJ1-2; D not resolved. Germline-derived CDR1 and CDR2 are SGHAT and FQNNGV. The CDR3 is 14 amino acids. The V end was cut by 0 bases, the J end by 4 bases, with 9 bases between.

The table lists this clonotype with a few counts. J is TRBJ2-7 and V is TRBV5-1, with TRBD2 identical over 8 bases. Germline values: CDR1 SGHRS, CDR2 YFSETQ. The V segment lost 7 bases and the J segment 2 bases; nucleotides outside the gene matches: 8. The CDR3 runs to 14 residues. CDR3 DNA sequence: TGCGCCAGCGGGGCGGGGGGCCCCCCCTACGAGCAGTACTTC. Translated: CASGAGGPPYEQYF.

V is TRBV10-3 and J is TRBJ2-7, with D unresolved. Germline CDR1 reads ENHRY; CDR2 reads SYGVKD. V was shortened by 0 bases and J by 6 bases, with 12 bases between the two germline ends. The CDR3 runs to 14 residues. CDR3 nucleotide sequence: TGTGCCATCAGTGAGTCGGGCCTGGGCCTCGAGCAGTACTTC. This gives the protein CAISESGLGLEQYF.